Listed below are T cell receptor beta chains from one sample, sequenced in a study of blood T cell repertoires in COVID-19. The method was immunoSEQ multiplex PCR; TCRdb's version includes in-frame clones alone and lacks a portion of them. The sample lists around 200,000 clones; roughly 84% were seen once. The source material was peripheral blood. The origin of the receptors is an elderly woman with acute or convalescent COVID-19. Both conserved end residues are part of each CDR3. The order of the fields is V gene, J gene, CDR3 protein.

v_call: TRBV24-1
j_call: TRBJ2-1
cdr3_aa: CATSDLGQGNEQFF

v_call: TRBV6-2/TRBV6-3
j_call: TRBJ2-2
cdr3_aa: CASSYSRRQGIGELFF

v_call: TRBV12-3/TRBV12-4
j_call: TRBJ2-1
cdr3_aa: CASSSLRVNEQFF

v_call: TRBV12-3/TRBV12-4
j_call: TRBJ1-3
cdr3_aa: CAGQGYGNTIYF

v_call: TRBV5-6
j_call: TRBJ2-3
cdr3_aa: CASSGLTSGSDTQYF

v_call: TRBV11-2
j_call: TRBJ1-1
cdr3_aa: CASSLEAGGNEAFF

v_call: TRBV29-1
j_call: TRBJ1-3
cdr3_aa: CSVEQGTGNTIYF

v_call: TRBV28
j_call: TRBJ1-5
cdr3_aa: CASSSTGPGNQPQHF

v_call: TRBV12-3/TRBV12-4
j_call: TRBJ1-1
cdr3_aa: CASNLGRNTEAFF

v_call: TRBV18
j_call: TRBJ1-3
cdr3_aa: CASSPPARGNTIYF

v_call: TRBV5-8
j_call: TRBJ1-5
cdr3_aa: CASSARTGQEGAQHF

v_call: TRBV7-2
j_call: TRBJ1-5
cdr3_aa: CASRYGGNQPQHF

v_call: TRBV13
j_call: TRBJ1-6
cdr3_aa: CASSPGQGRNSPLHF

v_call: TRBV6-5
j_call: TRBJ2-2
cdr3_aa: CASSYLAGWPGELFF

v_call: TRBV11-3
j_call: TRBJ1-5
cdr3_aa: CASSLGDISNQPQHF

v_call: TRBV3-1/TRBV3-2
j_call: TRBJ1-2
cdr3_aa: CASSRGTVKANYGYTF